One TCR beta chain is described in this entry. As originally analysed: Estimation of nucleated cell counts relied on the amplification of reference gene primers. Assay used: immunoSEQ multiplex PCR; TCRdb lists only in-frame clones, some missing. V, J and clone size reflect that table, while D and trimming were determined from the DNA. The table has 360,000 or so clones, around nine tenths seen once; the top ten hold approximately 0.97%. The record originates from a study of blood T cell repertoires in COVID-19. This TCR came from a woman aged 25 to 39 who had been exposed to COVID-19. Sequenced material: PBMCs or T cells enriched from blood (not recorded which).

The CDR3 DNA sequence: TGTGCCACCAGTAAGAACTACAGGGACAGTCTTTATAATTCACCCCTCCACTTT. This gives the protein CATSKNYRDSLYNSPLHF. The chain couples TRBV15 to TRBJ1-6, with TRBD1 matching 7 bases. CDR1 is LNHNV, CDR2 YYDKDF, per germline (reference sequence). The J segment lost 4 bases and the V segment lost 6 bases, leaving 15 bases of the junction unmatched. CDR3 length: 18 amino acids.